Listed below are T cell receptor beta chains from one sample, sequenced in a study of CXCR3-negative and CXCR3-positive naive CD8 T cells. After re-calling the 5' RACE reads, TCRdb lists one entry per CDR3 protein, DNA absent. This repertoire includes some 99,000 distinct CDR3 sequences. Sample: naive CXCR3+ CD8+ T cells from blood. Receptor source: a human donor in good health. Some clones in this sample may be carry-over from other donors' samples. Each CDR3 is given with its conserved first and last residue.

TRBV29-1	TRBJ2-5	CSVMGTRGQETQYF
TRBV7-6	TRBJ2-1	CASSPRVAAYNEQFF
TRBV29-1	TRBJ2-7	CSVEELETGANYEQYF
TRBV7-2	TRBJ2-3	CASNPPGTDTQYF
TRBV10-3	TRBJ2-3	CATLPGLGTDTQYF
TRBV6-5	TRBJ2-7	CASSQLTGTLYEQYF
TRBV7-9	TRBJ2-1	CASSASGFSYNEQFF
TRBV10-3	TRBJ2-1	CAISDPSYNEQFF
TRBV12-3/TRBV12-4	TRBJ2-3	CASSLKRGLTDTQYF
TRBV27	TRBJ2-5	CASSYQGGSETQYF
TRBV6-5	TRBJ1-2	CASSYSETGVGGYTF
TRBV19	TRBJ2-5	CASSIRTGEGKTQYF
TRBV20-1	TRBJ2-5	CSARDSGWETQYF
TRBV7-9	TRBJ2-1	CASSWDPGEQFF
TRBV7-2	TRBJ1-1	CASSPLGGAGGSTEAFF
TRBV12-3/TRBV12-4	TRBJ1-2	CASSSTVGYTF
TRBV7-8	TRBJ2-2	CASSYIGPASYTGELFF
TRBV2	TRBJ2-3	CASSEAGWADTQYF
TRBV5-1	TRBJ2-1	CASSWSAGGYNEQFF
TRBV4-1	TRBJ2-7	CASSQGLPYEQYF
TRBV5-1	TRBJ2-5	CASSSQAGGWQETQYF
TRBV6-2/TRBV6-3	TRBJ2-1	CASSYSDPYNEQFF
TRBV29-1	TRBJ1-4	CSVELGQAYEKLFF
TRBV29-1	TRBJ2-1	CSVGPSGGAGNEQFF
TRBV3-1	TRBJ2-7	CASSRKTGGIYEQYF
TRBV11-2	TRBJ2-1	CASSFNYNEQFF